This TCR beta chain was documented in a study of regulatory T cells in long-lasting Graves disease. Looked up from germline, CDR1 is LNHDA and CDR2 is SQIVND (reference sequence). The CDR3 covers 17 residues. V lost 5 bases to trimming and J lost 0 bases; unmatched junction nucleotides: 9. This clonotype was seen a few times. The antigen is unknown. Study findings and constraints: Persistent Graves' patients showed less TCR diversity than newly diagnosed patients showed.

Documented time point: persistent/refractory GD, antithyroid drugs over 5 years with positive TRAb. From PBMCs, RNA was extracted and then used to make the TCR library. Approximately 10-milliliter peripheral blood samples went into EDTA tubes. Building of the TCR beta libraries involved iRepertoire HTBI primers and Arm-PCR of CDR3 regions. Original data processing: Samples jointly harbored 60 to 70 TRBV and 14 TRBJ segments. In TCRdb, the multiplex PCR reads were re-called with MiXCR into one record per CDR3 protein. TCRdb's processing, not the authors' own work, is the source of the V and J calls. The top ten hold just under 30% of the sample, which has about 340,000 distinct CDR3 sequences, about 20% seen once.

This sequence joins TRBV19 and TRBJ1-1; 10 bases map to TRBD1. Sequences were derived from peripheral blood mononuclear cells (PBMCs), sampled when the disease was refractory, from a patient treated with antithyroid drugs. The TCR was taken from a female donor with Graves disease. CDR3 coding DNA: TGTGCCAGTAGTCTTCGGGACAGGGGTGTCATGAACACTGAAGCTTTCTTT. Protein product: CASSLRDRGVMNTEAFF.